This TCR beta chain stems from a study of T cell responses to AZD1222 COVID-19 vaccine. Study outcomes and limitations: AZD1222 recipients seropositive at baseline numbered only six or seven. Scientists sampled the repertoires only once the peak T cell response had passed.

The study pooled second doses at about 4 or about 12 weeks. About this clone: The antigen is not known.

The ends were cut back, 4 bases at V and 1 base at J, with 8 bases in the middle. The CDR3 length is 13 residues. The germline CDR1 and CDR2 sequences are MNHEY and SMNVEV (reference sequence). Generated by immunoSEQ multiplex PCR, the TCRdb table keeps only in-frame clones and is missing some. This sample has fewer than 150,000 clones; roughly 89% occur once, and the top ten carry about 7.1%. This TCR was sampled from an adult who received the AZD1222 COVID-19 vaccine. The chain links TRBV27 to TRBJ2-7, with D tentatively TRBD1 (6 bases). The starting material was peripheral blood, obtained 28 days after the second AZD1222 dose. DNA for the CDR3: TGTGCCAGCAGTTACGACAGGTCCTACGAGCAGTACTTC. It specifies CASSYDRSYEQYF.